This TCR beta chain stems from a study of glioma-infiltrating T cells. Germline V CDR1 and CDR2: LGHNA, YNFKEQ. This CDR3 comprises 15 residues. Note on this clonotype: The antigen is undetermined. One junction end disagrees with the germline gene, perhaps due to a read error.

Whole-study results and caveats: Tissue and blood shared very few CDR3 sequences.

The iRepertoire nested amplicon-rescue multiplex PCR amplified TCR alpha and beta CDR3s from RNA. For one-step reverse transcription and amplification, roughly 100-400 ng of tissue mRNA or PBMC total RNA was used. Via MiXCR, TCRdb re-called the multiplex PCR reads, giving one row per CDR3 protein. This sample yields over 100,000 distinct CDR3 sequences, of which around a quarter are seen a single time; about a third belongs to the top ten. The sequence was collected from a human donor with low-grade glioma or glioblastoma, undergoing nonglioma brain surgery, or in good health (not recorded which). Sequences were obtained from glioma tissue, nonneoplastic brain tissue, or PBMCs (not recorded which). The V and J genes are TRBV4-2 and TRBJ1-5; no definite D call. The CDR3 nucleotides are TGTGCCAGCAGCAAAGATGTTACAGACAATCAGACCCAGCATTTT. This translates into CASSKDVTDNQTQHF.